The clone carrying this T cell receptor (beta chain) was seen at least ten times. This sample is drawn from a study of T-cell reconstitution after alpha-beta-depleted transplantation in children. TCRbeta library construction was performed incorporating unique molecular identifiers. Using its own MiXCR run on the PCR reads, TCRdb lists one record per CDR3 protein. The repertoire holds approximately 93,000 distinct CDR3 sequences, more than 7% seen once, with approximately 6.6% in the top ten. The CDR3 contains 14 residues. The germline V and J ends were trimmed by 4 bases and 0 bases, with 7 bases remaining between them.

The gene calls are TRBV12-3 or TRBV12-4 and TRBJ1-3; no reliable D call. This sample comprised PBMCs from the stem cell graft donor, obtained from the stem cell graft. This TCR was sampled from a human donor who donated a stem cell graft to a child with congenital amegakaryocytic thrombocytopenia. Here the CDR3 reads CASSSGLSGNTIYF. The CDR3 nucleotides read TGTGCCAGCAGTTCCGGCCTCTCTGGAAACACCATATATTTT.